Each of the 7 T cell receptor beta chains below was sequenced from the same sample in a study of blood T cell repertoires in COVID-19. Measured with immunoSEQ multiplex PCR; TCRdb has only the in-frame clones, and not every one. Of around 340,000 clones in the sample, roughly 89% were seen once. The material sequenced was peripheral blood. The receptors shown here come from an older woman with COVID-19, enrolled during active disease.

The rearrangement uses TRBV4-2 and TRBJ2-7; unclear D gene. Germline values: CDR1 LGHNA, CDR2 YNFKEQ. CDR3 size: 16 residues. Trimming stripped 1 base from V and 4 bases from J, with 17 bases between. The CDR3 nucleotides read TGTGCCAGCAGCCAAGCTATCGCCCTCTCGAGGTACGAGCAGTACTTC. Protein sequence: CASSQAIALSRYEQYF.

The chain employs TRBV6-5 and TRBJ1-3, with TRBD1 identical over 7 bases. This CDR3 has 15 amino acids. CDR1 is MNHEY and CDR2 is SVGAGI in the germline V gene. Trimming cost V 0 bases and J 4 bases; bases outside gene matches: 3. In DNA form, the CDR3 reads TGTGCCAGCAGTTACTCGATAGGGGGCGGAAACACCATATATTTT. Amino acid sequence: CASSYSIGGGNTIYF.

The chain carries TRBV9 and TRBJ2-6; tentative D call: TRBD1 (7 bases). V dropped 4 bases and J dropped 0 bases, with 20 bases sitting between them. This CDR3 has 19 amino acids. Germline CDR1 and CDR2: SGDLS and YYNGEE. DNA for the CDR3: TGTGCCAGCAGCCCCCCTGCGGGACAGCGCCTCTCTGGGGCCAACGTCCTGACTTTC. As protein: CASSPPAGQRLSGANVLTF. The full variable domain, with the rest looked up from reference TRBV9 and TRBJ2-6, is DSGVTQTPKHLITATGQRVTLRCSPRSGDLSVYWYQQSLDQGLQFLIQYYNGEERAKGNILERFSAQQFPDLHSELNLSSLELGDSALYFCASSPPAGQRLSGANVLTFGAGSRLTVL.

CDR3 bases: TGTGCCAGTAGTACAGGGTGGCGTGGCTACACCTTC. Amino acids: CASSTGWRGYTF. The chain couples TRBV19 to TRBJ1-2, with D possibly matching TRBD1 (5 bases). The CDR3 loop spans 12 amino acids. V lost 4 bases, J lost 7 bases, and 10 bases lay in between. Germline values: CDR1 LNHDA, CDR2 SQIVND (reference sequence).

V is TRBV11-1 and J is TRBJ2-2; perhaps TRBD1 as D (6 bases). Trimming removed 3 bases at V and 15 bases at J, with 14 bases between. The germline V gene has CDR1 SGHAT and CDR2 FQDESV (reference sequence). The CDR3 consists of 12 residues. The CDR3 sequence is CASSLSQGKVFF. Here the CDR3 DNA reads TGTGCCAGCAGCTTGTCCCAGGGGAAGGTGTTTTTT.

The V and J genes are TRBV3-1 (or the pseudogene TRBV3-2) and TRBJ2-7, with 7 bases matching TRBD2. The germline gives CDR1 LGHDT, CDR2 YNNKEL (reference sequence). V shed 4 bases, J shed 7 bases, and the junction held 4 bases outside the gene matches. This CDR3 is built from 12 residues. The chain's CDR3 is CASSRGGYEQYF. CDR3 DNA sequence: TGTGCCAGCAGCCGGGGAGGGTATGAGCAGTACTTC.

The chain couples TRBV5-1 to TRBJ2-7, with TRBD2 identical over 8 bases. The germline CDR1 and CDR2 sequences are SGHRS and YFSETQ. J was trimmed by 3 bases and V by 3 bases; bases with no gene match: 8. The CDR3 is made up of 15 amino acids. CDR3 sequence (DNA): TGCGCCAGCAGCTATGGGACTAGTTTAAGCTACGAGCAGTACTTC. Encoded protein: CASSYGTSLSYEQYF.